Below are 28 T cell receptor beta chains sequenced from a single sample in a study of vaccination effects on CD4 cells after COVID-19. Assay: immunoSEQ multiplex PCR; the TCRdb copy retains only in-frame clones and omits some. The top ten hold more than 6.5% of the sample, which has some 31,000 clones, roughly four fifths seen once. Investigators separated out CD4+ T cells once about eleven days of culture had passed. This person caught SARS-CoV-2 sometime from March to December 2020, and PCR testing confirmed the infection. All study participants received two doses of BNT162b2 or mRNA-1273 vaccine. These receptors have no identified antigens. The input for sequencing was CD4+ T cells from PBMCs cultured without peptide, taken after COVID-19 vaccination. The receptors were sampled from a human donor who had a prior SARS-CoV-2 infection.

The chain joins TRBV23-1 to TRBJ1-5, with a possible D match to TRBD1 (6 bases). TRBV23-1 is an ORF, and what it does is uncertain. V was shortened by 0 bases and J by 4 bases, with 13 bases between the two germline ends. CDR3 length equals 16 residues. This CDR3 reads CASSQSPRTENQPQHF. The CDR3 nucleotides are TGCGCCAGCAGTCAATCTCCCCGGACAGAAAATCAGCCCCAGCATTTT.

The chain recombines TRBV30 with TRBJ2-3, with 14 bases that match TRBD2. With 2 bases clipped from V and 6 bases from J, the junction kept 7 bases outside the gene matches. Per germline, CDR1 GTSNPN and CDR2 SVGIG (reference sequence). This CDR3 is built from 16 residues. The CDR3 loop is CAWSPGLAGVRDTQYF. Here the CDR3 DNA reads TGTGCCTGGAGTCCGGGACTAGCGGGAGTACGGGATACGCAGTATTTT.

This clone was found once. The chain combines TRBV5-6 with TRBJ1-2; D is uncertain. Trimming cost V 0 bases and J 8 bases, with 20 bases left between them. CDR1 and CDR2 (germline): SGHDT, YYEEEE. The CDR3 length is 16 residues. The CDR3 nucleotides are TGTGCCAGCAGCTTGGGTTTGAGGGTAGAGACCGGGGGCTACACCTTC. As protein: CASSLGLRVETGGYTF.

The CDR3 spells CASSLTSGSQETQYF. DNA of the CDR3: TGTGCCAGCAGCTTGACTAGCGGGAGCCAAGAGACCCAGTACTTC. V and J are TRBV5-4 and TRBJ2-5; 11 positions match TRBD2. The J segment lost 1 base and the V segment lost 1 base, leaving 0 bases of the junction unmatched. CDR1 and CDR2 (germline): SGHNT, YYREEE (reference sequence). The CDR3 is made up of 15 amino acids.

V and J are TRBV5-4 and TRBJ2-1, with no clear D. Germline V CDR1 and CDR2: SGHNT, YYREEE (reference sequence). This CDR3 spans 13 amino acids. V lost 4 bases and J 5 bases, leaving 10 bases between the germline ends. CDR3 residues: CASSLHWDNEQFF. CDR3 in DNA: TGTGCCAGCAGCCTTCACTGGGACAATGAGCAGTTCTTC.

CDR3 in DNA: TGCGCCAGCAGCGCCGGGACTAGCGGGGCCGGCGGGGAGCTGTTTTTT. As protein: CASSAGTSGAGGELFF. The genes are TRBV5-1 and TRBJ2-2; 13 positions match TRBD2. The CDR3 consists of 16 residues. The V and J ends lost 4 bases and 7 bases, in that order; junction bases with no gene match: 7. CDR1 and CDR2 (germline): SGHRS, YFSETQ.

CDR3 protein: CASSLGHEQGARNYEQYF. CDR3 bases: TGTGCCAGCAGCTTGGGGCATGAGCAGGGGGCCAGGAACTACGAGCAGTACTTC. This rearrangement joins TRBV5-6 to TRBJ2-7; 8 positions agree with TRBD1. V dropped 0 bases and J dropped 3; count of bases not matched to a gene: 14. The CDR3 runs to 18 residues. Germline loops: CDR1 SGHDT, CDR2 YYEEEE.

The CDR3 sequence is CASSVGGSQETQYF. CDR3 nucleotides: TGTGCCAGCAGCGTAGGCGGGAGCCAAGAGACCCAGTACTTC. V gene TRBV9 combines with J gene TRBJ2-5; 7 bases agree with TRBD2. The CDR3 contains 14 residues. The germline CDR1 and CDR2 sequences are SGDLS and YYNGEE. The V and J ends lost 0 bases and 1 base, in that order; junction bases with no gene match: 0.

CDR3 nucleotides: TGTGCCAGCAGCTTCCCGGGACGAGAGACCCAGTACTTC. It codes for CASSFPGRETQYF. The chain carries TRBV11-3 and TRBJ2-5, with D perhaps assigned TRBD1 or TRBD2 (5 bases each). V dropped 3 bases and J dropped 4 bases, with 9 bases sitting between them. Germline assignment: CDR1 SGHNT and CDR2 YENEEA. There are 13 residues in the CDR3.

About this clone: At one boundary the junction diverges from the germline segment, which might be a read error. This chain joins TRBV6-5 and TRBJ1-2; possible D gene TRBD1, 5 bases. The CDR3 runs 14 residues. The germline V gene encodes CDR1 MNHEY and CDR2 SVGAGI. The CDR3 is CASTYRDPNYGYTF. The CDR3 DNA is TGTGCCAGCACTTACCGGGACCCTAACTATGGCTACACCTTC.

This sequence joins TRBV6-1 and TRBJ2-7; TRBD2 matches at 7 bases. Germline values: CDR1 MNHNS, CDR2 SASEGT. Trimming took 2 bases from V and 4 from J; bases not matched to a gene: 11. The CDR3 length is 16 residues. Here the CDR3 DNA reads TGTGCCAGCAGTGAACATCTAGCGGAAGAACAGTACGAGCAGTACTTC. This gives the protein CASSEHLAEEQYEQYF.

The CDR3 is CASSLTQALPSGNTIYF. DNA of the CDR3: TGTGCCAGCAGCTTAACACAGGCCCTACCCTCTGGAAACACCATATATTTT. J is TRBJ1-3 and V is TRBV7-9; tentative D call: TRBD1 (5 bases). Trimming removed 2 bases from V and 0 bases from J, with 14 bases in between. This CDR3 is 17 amino acids long. Germline CDR1 and CDR2: SEHNR and FQNEAQ (reference sequence).

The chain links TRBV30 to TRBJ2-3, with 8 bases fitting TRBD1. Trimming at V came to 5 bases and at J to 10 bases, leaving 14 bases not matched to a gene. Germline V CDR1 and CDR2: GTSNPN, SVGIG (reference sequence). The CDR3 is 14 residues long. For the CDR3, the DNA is TGTGCCTGGGGGGGGACAGGATGGGGTTGGGCGCAGTATTTT. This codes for CAWGGTGWGWAQYF.

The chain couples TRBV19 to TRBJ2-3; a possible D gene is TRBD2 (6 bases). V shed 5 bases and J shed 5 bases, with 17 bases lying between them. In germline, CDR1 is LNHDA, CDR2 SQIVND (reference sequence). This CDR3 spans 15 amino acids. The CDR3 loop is CASSHLLGSGDTQYF. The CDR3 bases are TGTGCCAGTAGTCACCTCCTGGGTAGCGGAGATACGCAGTATTTT. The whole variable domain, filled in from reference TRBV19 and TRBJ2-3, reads DGGITQSPKYLFRKEGQNVTLSCEQNLNHDAMYWYRQDPGQGLRLIYYSQIVNDFQKGDIAEGYSVSREKKESFPLTVTSAQKNPTAFYLCASSHLLGSGDTQYFGPGTRLTVL.

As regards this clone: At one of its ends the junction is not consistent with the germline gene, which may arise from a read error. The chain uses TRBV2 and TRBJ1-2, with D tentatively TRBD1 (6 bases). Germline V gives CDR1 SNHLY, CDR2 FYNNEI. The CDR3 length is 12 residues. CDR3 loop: CGGQRELNGYTF. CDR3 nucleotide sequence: TGCGGGGGGCAGAGGGAGCTCAATGGCTACACCTTC.

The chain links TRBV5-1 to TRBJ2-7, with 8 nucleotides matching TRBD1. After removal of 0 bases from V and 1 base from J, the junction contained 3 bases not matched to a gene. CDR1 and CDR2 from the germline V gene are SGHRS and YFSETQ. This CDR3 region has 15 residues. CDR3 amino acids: CASSLATGGSYEQYF. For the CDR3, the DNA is TGCGCCAGCAGCTTGGCCACAGGGGGGTCCTACGAGCAGTACTTC.

DNA of the CDR3: TGTGCCAGCGGCACAGGGGGTACTAGGAACAATGAGCAGTTCTTC. This sequence encodes CASGTGGTRNNEQFF. The chain uses TRBV18 and TRBJ2-1, with 8 nucleotides matching TRBD1. The V segment lost 8 bases and the J segment 5 bases; nucleotides outside the gene matches: 11. CDR3 length equals 15 residues. From germline, CDR1 is KGHSH and CDR2 LQKENI.

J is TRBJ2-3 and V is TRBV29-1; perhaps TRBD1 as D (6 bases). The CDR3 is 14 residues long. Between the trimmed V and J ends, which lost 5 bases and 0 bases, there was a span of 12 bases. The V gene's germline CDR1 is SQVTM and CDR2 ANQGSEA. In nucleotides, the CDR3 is TGCAGCGTTTCCGACAGGCCCAGCACAGATACGCAGTATTTT. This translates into CSVSDRPSTDTQYF.

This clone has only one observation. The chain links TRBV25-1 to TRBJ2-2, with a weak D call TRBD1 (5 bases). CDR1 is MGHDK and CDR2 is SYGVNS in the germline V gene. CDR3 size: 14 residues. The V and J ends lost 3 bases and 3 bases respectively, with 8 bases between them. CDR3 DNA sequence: TGTGCCAGCAGTGATGACAGTTACACCGGGGAGCTGTTTTTT. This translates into CASSDDSYTGELFF.

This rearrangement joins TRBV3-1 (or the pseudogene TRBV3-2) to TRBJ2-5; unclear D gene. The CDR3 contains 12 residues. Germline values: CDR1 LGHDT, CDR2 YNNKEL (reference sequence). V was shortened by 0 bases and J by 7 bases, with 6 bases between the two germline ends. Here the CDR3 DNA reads TGTGCCAGCAGCCAAGACGTAAGGACCCAGTACTTC. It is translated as CASSQDVRTQYF.

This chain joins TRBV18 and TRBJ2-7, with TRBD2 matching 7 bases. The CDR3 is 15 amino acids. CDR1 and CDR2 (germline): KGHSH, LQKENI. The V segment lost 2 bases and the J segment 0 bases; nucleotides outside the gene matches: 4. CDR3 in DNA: TGTGCCAGCTCACCATCGGGAGGAGGCTCCTACGAGCAGTACTTC. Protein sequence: CASSPSGGGSYEQYF.

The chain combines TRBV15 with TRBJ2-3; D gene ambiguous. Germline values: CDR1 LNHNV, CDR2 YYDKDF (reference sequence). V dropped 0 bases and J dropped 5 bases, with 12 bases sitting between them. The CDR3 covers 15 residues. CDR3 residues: CATSRELRLGDTQYF. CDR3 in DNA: TGTGCCACCAGCAGAGAATTACGTCTTGGAGATACGCAGTATTTT.

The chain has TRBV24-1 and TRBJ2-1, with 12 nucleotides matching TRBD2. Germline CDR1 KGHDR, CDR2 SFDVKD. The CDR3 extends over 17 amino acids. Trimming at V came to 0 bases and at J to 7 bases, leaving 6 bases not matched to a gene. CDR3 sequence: CATSDLPLAGGRNEQFF. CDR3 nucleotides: TGTGCCACCAGTGATTTGCCCCTAGCGGGAGGGCGGAATGAGCAGTTCTTC.

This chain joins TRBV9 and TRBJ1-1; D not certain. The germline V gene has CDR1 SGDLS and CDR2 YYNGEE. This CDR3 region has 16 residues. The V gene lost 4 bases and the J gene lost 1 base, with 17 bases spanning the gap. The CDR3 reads CASSSRVSGRNTEAFF. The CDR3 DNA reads TGTGCCAGCAGCTCCCGCGTTAGTGGGCGGAACACTGAAGCTTTCTTT.

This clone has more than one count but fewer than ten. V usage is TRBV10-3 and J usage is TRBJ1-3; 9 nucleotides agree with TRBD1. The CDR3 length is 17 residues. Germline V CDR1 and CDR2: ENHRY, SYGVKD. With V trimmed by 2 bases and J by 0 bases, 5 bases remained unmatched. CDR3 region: CAISEGGTGSSGNTIYF. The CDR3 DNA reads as TGTGCCATCAGTGAGGGGGGGACAGGGTCCTCTGGAAACACCATATATTTT.

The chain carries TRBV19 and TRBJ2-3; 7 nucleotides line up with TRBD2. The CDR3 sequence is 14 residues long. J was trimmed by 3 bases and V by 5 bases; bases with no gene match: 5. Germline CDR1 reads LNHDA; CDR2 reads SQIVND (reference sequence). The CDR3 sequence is CASSRGLQTDTQYF. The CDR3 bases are TGTGCCAGTAGTCGGGGACTACAAACAGATACGCAGTATTTT.

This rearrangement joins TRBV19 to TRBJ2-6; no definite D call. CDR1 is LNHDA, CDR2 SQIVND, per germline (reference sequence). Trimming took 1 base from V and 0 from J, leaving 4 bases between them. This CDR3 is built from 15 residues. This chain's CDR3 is CASSIVPSGANVLTF. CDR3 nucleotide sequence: TGTGCCAGTAGTATAGTCCCCTCTGGGGCCAACGTCCTGACTTTC. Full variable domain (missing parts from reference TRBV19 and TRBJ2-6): DGGITQSPKYLFRKEGQNVTLSCEQNLNHDAMYWYRQDPGQGLRLIYYSQIVNDFQKGDIAEGYSVSREKKESFPLTVTSAQKNPTAFYLCASSIVPSGANVLTFGAGSRLTVL.

The CDR3 region has the DNA TGTGCCAGCTCTTCGGGAGTCGATAGCAATCAGCCCCAGCATTTT. Translating it yields CASSSGVDSNQPQHF. The V gene is TRBV6-6, the J gene TRBJ1-5; D unclear. This CDR3 is built from 15 residues. Germline V lookup: CDR1 MNHNY, CDR2 SVGAGI (reference sequence). Trimming shortened V by 8 bases and J by 0 bases, and 14 bases separated the two germline ends.